The 25 T cell receptor beta chains reported below all come from one sample, sequenced in a study of PD-1 blockade in mismatch repair-deficient tumors. The protocol was immunoSEQ multiplex PCR, while the TCRdb copy is restricted to in-frame clones and leaves out a portion. The data show under 150,000 clones, 86% seen once. This specimen consisted of peripheral blood, obtained 44 weeks after starting pembrolizumab. All receptors come from an adult with mismatch repair-deficient cancer.

V and J are TRBV28 and TRBJ2-1; 10 bases align to TRBD2. The CDR3 is 22 residues long. Germline assignment: CDR1 MDHEN and CDR2 SYDVKM. V lost 0 bases, J lost 6 bases, and 23 bases stayed unmatched. The CDR3 region has the DNA TGTGCCAGCAGTTTATGGTTTCTGAGGATGTCGGACTGGACTAGCGGCACCAATGAGCAGTTCTTC. Amino acid sequence: CASSLWFLRMSDWTSGTNEQFF. The complete variable domain, with remaining parts taken from reference TRBV28 and TRBJ2-1, reads DVKVTQSSRYLVKRTGEKVFLECVQDMDHENMFWYRQDPGLGLRLIYFSYDVKMKEKGDIPEGYSVSREKKERFSLILESASTNQTSMYLCASSLWFLRMSDWTSGTNEQFFGPGTRLTVL.

The V call is TRBV7-9, the J call TRBJ2-5, with TRBD1 matching over 7 bases. V was pared by 3 bases and J by 7 bases, with 8 bases of the junction left unmatched. The CDR3 length is 14 residues. CDR1 is SEHNR and CDR2 is FQNEAQ in the germline V gene (reference sequence). CDR3 region: CASSFGTASLTQYF. The CDR3 nucleotides are TGTGCCAGCAGCTTCGGGACAGCGTCCCTGACCCAGTACTTC. The whole variable domain, remainder taken from reference TRBV7-9 and TRBJ2-5, is DTGVSQNPRHKITKRGQNVTFRCDPISEHNRLYWYRQTLGQGPEFLTYFQNEAQLEKSRLLSDRFSAERPKGSFSTLEIQRTEQGDSAMYLCASSFGTASLTQYFGPGTRLLVL.

This clone appeared a few times. This chain links TRBV4-3 with TRBJ1-4, with 8 bases fitting TRBD1. This CDR3 is built from 16 residues. Germline V CDR1 and CDR2: LGHNA, YSLEER. Losses at the gene ends were 4 bases for V and 8 bases for J; bases not matched to a gene: 12. The CDR3 spells CASSLRWTGYGEKLFF. CDR3 DNA sequence: TGCGCCAGCAGCCTTAGGTGGACAGGGTATGGCGAAAAACTGTTTTTT.

The CDR3 spells CASREAASNIQYF. The CDR3, as DNA: TGTGCCAGTAGGGAGGCAGCCTCAAACATTCAGTACTTC. The chain is built from TRBV19 and TRBJ2-4; a weak D match, TRBD2 (5 bases). The germline gives CDR1 LNHDA, CDR2 SQIVND (reference sequence). CDR3 length: 13 amino acids. Between the trimmed V and J ends, which lost 6 bases and 6 bases, there was a span of 12 bases.

The genes are TRBV9 and TRBJ2-1; 8 bases align to TRBD1. This CDR3 contains 15 residues. The V gene end was trimmed by 4 bases and the J gene end by 0 bases; junction bases not matched to a gene: 3. CDR1 is SGDLS and CDR2 is YYNGEE in the germline V gene. The CDR3 DNA reads TGTGCCAGCAGCCCAGGGGGCATCTCCTACAATGAGCAGTTCTTC. This translates into CASSPGGISYNEQFF.

This chain connects TRBV4-2 to TRBJ2-2; TRBD2 agrees at 7 bases. With V trimmed by 3 bases and J by 0 bases, 7 bases remained unmatched. Germline V gene lookup returns CDR1 LGHNA and CDR2 YNFKEQ. The CDR3 length is 17 residues. CDR3: CASSQGTSEANTGELFF. The CDR3 DNA reads TGTGCCAGCAGCCAGGGTACTAGCGAAGCGAACACCGGGGAGCTGTTTTTT.

The chain employs TRBV25-1 and TRBJ2-7; 10 bases fit TRBD1. The CDR3 contains 14 residues. Germline trimming cut 4 bases from V and 4 bases from J; bases unmatched to any gene: 4. Germline assignment: CDR1 MGHDK and CDR2 SYGVNS. The CDR3 region is CASSAGQGKYEQYF. CDR3 bases: TGTGCCAGCAGTGCGGGACAGGGGAAATACGAGCAGTACTTC.

This chain connects TRBV6-1 to TRBJ2-5; TRBD2 agrees at 11 bases. Trimming removed 3 bases from V and 3 bases from J; junction bases left unmatched: 3. The V gene's germline CDR1 is MNHNS and CDR2 SASEGT. The length of the CDR3 is 15 residues. The CDR3: CASSEVAGGKETQYF. In nucleotides, the CDR3 is TGTGCCAGCAGTGAGGTAGCGGGAGGGAAAGAGACCCAGTACTTC.

The rearrangement joins TRBV19 to TRBJ2-7, with D hard to call. V was shortened by 5 bases and J by 4 bases, with 18 bases between the two germline ends. The CDR3 length is 15 residues. Per germline, CDR1 LNHDA and CDR2 SQIVND (reference sequence). This CDR3 is CASSANSGGSYEQYF. CDR3 coding DNA: TGTGCCAGTAGTGCAAACAGTGGCGGCTCGTACGAGCAGTACTTC.

Only a few counts were recorded for this clone. The chain combines TRBV7-8 with TRBJ1-5; no reliable D call. CDR3 length: 14 amino acids. Trimming took 5 bases from V and 7 from J, leaving 15 bases between them. The germline V gene encodes CDR1 SGHVS and CDR2 FQNEAQ. The CDR3 DNA reads as TGTGCCAGCAGCCCAGTAGTCGGTGTCCAGCCCCAGCATTTT. As protein: CASSPVVGVQPQHF.

This clone was observed a single time. This sequence joins TRBV9 and TRBJ2-2; 11 nucleotides align to TRBD2. The V gene end was trimmed by 0 bases and the J gene end by 5 bases; junction bases not matched to a gene: 3. Germline V CDR1 and CDR2: SGDLS, YYNGEE. The CDR3 is 16 residues long. This CDR3 is CASSVAASGRTGELFF. CDR3 DNA: TGTGCCAGCAGCGTAGCGGCTAGCGGGAGGACCGGGGAGCTGTTTTTT.

This chain connects TRBV19 to TRBJ2-4, with D unresolved. Germline loops: CDR1 LNHDA, CDR2 SQIVND (reference sequence). V lost 5 bases, J lost 3 bases, and 8 bases lay in between. The CDR3 has 13 amino acids. The CDR3: CASSQEYKNIQYF. In DNA form, the CDR3 reads TGTGCCAGTAGTCAGGAGTACAAAAACATTCAGTACTTC. Using reference TRBV19 and TRBJ2-4 for the parts outside the CDR3, the full variable domain is DGGITQSPKYLFRKEGQNVTLSCEQNLNHDAMYWYRQDPGQGLRLIYYSQIVNDFQKGDIAEGYSVSREKKESFPLTVTSAQKNPTAFYLCASSQEYKNIQYFGAGTRLSVL.

The chain links TRBV28 to TRBJ1-1, with no clear D. The CDR3 consists of 13 residues. Trimming removed 5 bases at V and 3 bases at J, with 10 bases between. Germline values: CDR1 MDHEN, CDR2 SYDVKM. Here the CDR3 DNA reads TGTGCCAGCAGTCGACCGTGGGACACTGAAGCTTTCTTT. The encoded protein is CASSRPWDTEAFF.

The rearrangement uses TRBV27 and TRBJ1-2; D gene uncertain. Germline assignment: CDR1 MNHEY and CDR2 SMNVEV (reference sequence). Trimming took 2 bases from V and 3 from J, leaving 7 bases between them. This CDR3 comprises 13 residues. CDR3 in DNA: TGTGCCAGCAGTTTAAAGGGCGACTATGGCTACACCTTC. It specifies CASSLKGDYGYTF.

The table lists this clone with a few counts. The chain employs TRBV25-1 and TRBJ2-7, with 9 nucleotides matching TRBD2. Looked up from germline, CDR1 is MGHDK and CDR2 is SYGVNS. Trimming took 2 bases from V and 6 from J; bases not matched to a gene: 14. The CDR3 spans 17 residues. Here the CDR3 reads CASSEPYRLSGRSEQYF. The CDR3, as DNA: TGTGCCAGCAGTGAACCATACCGACTAAGCGGGAGGAGCGAGCAGTACTTC.

On this clone itself: The sample carries other DNA sequences with the same CDR3. J is TRBJ2-3 and V is TRBV4-3; the D call may be TRBD1 or TRBD2 (5 bases each). The CDR3 is made up of 14 amino acids. Germline V gene sequence: CDR1 LGHNA, CDR2 YSLEER. The V end lost 4 bases, the J end lost 2 bases, and 10 bases lay between the germline ends. CDR3 sequence (DNA): TGCGCCAGCAGCCGAGGGACCTCCACAGATACGCAGTATTTT. Residues: CASSRGTSTDTQYF.

The gene calls are TRBV5-1 and TRBJ2-5; TRBD2 aligns across 11 bases. The CDR3 covers 16 residues. In germline, CDR1 is SGHRS, CDR2 YFSETQ. The V and J ends lost 0 bases and 1 base, in that order; junction bases with no gene match: 2. CDR3 sequence reads: CASSLGGTSGQETQYF. The CDR3 bases are TGCGCCAGCAGCTTGGGCGGGACTAGCGGCCAAGAGACCCAGTACTTC.

The J gene is TRBJ2-3, the V gene TRBV6-5; perhaps D is TRBD1 or TRBD2 (6 bases each). Germline V gene lookup returns CDR1 MNHEY and CDR2 SVGAGI. Trimming stripped 0 bases from V and 1 base from J, with 11 bases between. The length of the CDR3 is 16 residues. DNA for the CDR3: TGTGCCAGCAGTTACTCGGGGGGACACCGCACAGATACGCAGTATTTT. Protein: CASSYSGGHRTDTQYF.

The chain is built from TRBV10-1 and TRBJ1-1; D not certain. CDR1 is WNHNN, CDR2 SYGVQD, per germline (reference sequence). CDR3 length: 13 amino acids. The V end was cut by 6 bases, the J end by 1 base, with 9 bases between. CDR3 sequence reads: CASRDGWNTEAFF. The DNA of the CDR3 is TGCGCCAGCAGGGACGGATGGAACACTGAAGCTTTCTTT.

Here the CDR3 reads CASSLALAGTDTQYF. The CDR3 DNA reads TGTGCCAGCAGCTTGGCGCTAGCGGGCACAGATACGCAGTATTTT. This chain uses TRBV5-6 with TRBJ2-3; the match to TRBD2 covers 7 bases. The CDR3 sequence is 15 residues long. Germline-derived CDR1 and CDR2 are SGHDT and YYEEEE. With V trimmed by 0 bases and J by 1 base, 2 bases remained unmatched.

The chain couples TRBV18 to TRBJ2-7; D not resolved. The CDR3 covers 14 residues. Per the germline V gene, CDR1 is KGHSH and CDR2 is LQKENI. V was trimmed by 3 bases and J by 5 bases, leaving 14 bases between them. The CDR3 bases are TGTGCCAGCTCACCCAGAACAAGGGTCCACGAGCAGTACTTC. Amino acids: CASSPRTRVHEQYF.

This clone was seen a handful of times. J is TRBJ1-3 and V is TRBV7-6, with D maybe TRBD1 (6 bases). Trimming removed 5 bases from V and 4 bases from J, with 9 bases in between. CDR1 is SGHVS and CDR2 is FNYEAQ in the germline V gene. This CDR3 region has 13 residues. CDR3 in amino acids: CASSPGTGNTIYF. The CDR3 bases are TGTGCCAGCAGCCCCGGGACAGGAAACACCATATATTTT.

The gene calls are TRBV7-8 and TRBJ2-7; TRBD2 matches 8 bases. Germline V gene sequence: CDR1 SGHVS, CDR2 FQNEAQ. This CDR3 has 17 amino acids. V lost 5 bases and J lost 6; bases outside the gene matches: 18. The CDR3 nucleotides are TGTGCCAGCAGCGGAACCGGGACTAGGACGACAATCTCCGAGCAGTACTTC. Its protein product is CASSGTGTRTTISEQYF.

The chain carries TRBV7-9 and TRBJ2-7; no definite D call. This CDR3 is 14 amino acids long. Germline V gene data show CDR1 as SEHNR and CDR2 as FQNEAQ (reference sequence). V was trimmed by 3 bases and J by 2 bases, leaving 11 bases between them. The CDR3 loop reads CASSFPGGPYEQYF. For the CDR3, the DNA is TGTGCCAGCAGCTTCCCGGGCGGCCCCTACGAGCAGTACTTC.

The chain links TRBV5-1 to TRBJ1-4; possibly TRBD1 for D (5 bases). CDR3 length equals 14 residues. Germline lookup yields CDR1 SGHRS and CDR2 YFSETQ. V was shortened by 4 bases and J by 5 bases, with 12 bases between the two germline ends. The CDR3 loop reads CASSPTEGNEKLFF. In DNA form, the CDR3 reads TGCGCCAGCAGCCCGACAGAAGGGAATGAAAAACTGTTTTTT.